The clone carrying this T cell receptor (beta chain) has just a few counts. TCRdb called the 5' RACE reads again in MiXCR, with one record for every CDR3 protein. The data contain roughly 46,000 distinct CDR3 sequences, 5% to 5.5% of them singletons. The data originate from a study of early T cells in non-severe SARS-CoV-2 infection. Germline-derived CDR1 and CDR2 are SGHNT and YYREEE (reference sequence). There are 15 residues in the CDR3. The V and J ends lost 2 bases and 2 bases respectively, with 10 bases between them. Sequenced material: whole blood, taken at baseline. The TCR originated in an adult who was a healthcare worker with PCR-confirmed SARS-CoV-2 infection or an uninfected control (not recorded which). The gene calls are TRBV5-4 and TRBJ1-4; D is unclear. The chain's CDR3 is CASSLFRGTNEKLFF. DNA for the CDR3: TGTGCCAGCAGCTTATTTCGTGGGACTAATGAAAAACTGTTTTTT.